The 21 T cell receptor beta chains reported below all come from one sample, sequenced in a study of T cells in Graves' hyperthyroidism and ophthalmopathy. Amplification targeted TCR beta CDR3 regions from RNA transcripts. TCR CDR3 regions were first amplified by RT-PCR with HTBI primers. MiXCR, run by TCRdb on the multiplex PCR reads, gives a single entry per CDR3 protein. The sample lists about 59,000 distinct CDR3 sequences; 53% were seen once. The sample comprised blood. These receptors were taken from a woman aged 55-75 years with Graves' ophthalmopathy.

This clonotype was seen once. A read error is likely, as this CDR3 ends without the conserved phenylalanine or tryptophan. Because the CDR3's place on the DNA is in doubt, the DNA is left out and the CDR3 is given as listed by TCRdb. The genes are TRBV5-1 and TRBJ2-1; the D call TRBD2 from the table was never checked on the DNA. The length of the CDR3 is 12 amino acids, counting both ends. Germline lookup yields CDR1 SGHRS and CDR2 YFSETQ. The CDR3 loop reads CASSGAGGEQLL.

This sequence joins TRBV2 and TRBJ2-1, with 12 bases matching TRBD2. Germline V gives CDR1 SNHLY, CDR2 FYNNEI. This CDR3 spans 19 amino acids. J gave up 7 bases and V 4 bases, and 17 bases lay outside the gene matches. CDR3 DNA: TGTGCCAGCAGTGCTACCTGGACTAGCGGGGCGGAGCTTGGGAATGAGCAGTTCTTC. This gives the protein CASSATWTSGAELGNEQFF. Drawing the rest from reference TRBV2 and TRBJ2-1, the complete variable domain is EPEVTQTPSHQVTQMGQEVILRCVPISNHLYFYWYRQILGQKVEFLVSFYNNEISEKSEIFDDQFSVERPDGSNFTLKIRSTKLEDSAMYFCASSATWTSGAELGNEQFFGPGTRLTVL.

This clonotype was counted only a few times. CDR3 nucleotide sequence: TGTGCCAGCAGCCAAGGACTAGCGGGGAACGAGCAGTACTTC. It yields the protein CASSQGLAGNEQYF. V is TRBV7-2 and J is TRBJ2-7; 12 bases match TRBD2. Trimming cost V 5 bases and J 5 bases; bases outside gene matches: 4. Germline loops: CDR1 SGHTA, CDR2 FQGNSA. The CDR3 extends over 14 amino acids.

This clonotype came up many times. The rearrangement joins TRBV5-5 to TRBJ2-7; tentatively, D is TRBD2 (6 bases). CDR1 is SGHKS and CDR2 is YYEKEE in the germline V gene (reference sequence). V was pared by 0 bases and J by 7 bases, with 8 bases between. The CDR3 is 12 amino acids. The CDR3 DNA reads TGTGCCAGCAGCTTGGTGGAGGGGGAGCAGTACTTC. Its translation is CASSLVEGEQYF. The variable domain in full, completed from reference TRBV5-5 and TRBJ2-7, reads DAGVTQSPTHLIKTRGQQVTLRCSPISGHKSVSWYQQVLGQGPQFIFQYYEKEERGRGNFPDRFSARQFPNYSSELNVNALLLGDSALYLCASSLVEGEQYFGPGTRLTVT.

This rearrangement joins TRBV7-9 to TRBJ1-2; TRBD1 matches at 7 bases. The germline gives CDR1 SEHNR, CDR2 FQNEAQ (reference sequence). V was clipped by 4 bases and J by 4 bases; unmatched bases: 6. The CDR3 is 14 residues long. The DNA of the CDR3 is TGTGCCAGCAGCTCAACAGGGGCGAGCTATGGCTACACCTTC. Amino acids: CASSSTGASYGYTF.

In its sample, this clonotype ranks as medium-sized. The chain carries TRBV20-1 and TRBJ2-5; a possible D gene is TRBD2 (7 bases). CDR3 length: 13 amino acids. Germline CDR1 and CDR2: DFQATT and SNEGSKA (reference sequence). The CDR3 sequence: CGCDGGAGETQYF. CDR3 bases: TGCGGGTGTGATGGGGGGGCGGGGGAGACCCAGTACTTC.

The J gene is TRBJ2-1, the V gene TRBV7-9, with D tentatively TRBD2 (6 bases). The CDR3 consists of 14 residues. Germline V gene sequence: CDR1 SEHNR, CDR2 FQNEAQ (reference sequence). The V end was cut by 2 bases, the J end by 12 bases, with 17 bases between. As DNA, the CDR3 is TGTGCCAGCAGCTTATGGGACGGCGGGGATACGCAGTTCTTC. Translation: CASSLWDGGDTQFF.

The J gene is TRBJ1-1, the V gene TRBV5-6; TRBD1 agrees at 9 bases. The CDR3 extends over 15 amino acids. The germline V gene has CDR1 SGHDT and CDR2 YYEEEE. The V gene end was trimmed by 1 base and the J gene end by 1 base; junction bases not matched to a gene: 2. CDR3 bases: TGTGCCAGCAGCTTGTCGGGACAGGGGAACACTGAAGCTTTCTTT. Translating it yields CASSLSGQGNTEAFF.

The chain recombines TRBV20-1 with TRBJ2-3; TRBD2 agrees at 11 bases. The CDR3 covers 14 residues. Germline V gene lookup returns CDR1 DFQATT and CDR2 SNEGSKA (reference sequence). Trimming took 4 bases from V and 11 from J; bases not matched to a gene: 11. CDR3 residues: CSAIRLAGFNEQYF. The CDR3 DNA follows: TGCAGTGCTATCCGACTAGCGGGATTTAATGAGCAGTATTTT.

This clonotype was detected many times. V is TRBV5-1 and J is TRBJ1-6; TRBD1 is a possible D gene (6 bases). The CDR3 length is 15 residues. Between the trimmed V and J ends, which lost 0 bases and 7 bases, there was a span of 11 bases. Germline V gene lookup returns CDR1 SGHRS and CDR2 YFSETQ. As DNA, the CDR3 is TGCGCCAGCAGCTTGGATTCAGGGGTGAATTCACCCCTCCACTTT. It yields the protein CASSLDSGVNSPLHF.

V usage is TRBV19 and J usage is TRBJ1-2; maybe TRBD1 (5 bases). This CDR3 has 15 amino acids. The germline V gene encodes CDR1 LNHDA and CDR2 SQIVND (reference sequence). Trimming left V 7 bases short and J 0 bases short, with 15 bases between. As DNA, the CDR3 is TGTGCCAGTAAGTTACAGGCCTACACTAACTATGGCTACACCTTC. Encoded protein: CASKLQAYTNYGYTF.

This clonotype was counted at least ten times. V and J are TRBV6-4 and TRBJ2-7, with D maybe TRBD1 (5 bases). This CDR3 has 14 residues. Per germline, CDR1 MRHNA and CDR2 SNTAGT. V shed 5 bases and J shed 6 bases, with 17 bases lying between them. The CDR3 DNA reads TGTGCCAGCAGTCGCGCCAGGGATATGGGCGAGCAGTACTTC. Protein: CASSRARDMGEQYF.

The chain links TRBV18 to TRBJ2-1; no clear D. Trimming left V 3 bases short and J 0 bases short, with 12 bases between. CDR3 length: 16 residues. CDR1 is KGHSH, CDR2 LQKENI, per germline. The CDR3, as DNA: TGTGCCAGCTCACCCAGACCGGAAGACTCCTACAATGAGCAGTTCTTC. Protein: CASSPRPEDSYNEQFF.

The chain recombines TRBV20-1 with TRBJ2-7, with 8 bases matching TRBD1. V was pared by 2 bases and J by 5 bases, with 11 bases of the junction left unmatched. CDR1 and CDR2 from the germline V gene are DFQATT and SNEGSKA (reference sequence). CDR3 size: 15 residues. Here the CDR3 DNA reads TGCAGTGCTAGAACGGACAGGGAGTTAATCCACGAGCAGTACTTC. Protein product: CSARTDRELIHEQYF.

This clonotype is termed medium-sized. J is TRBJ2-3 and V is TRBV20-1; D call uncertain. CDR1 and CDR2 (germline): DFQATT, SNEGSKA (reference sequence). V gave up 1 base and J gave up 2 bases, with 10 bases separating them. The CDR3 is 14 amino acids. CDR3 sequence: CSARVDPSTDTQYF. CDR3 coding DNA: TGCAGTGCTAGAGTGGATCCCTCCACAGATACGCAGTATTTT.

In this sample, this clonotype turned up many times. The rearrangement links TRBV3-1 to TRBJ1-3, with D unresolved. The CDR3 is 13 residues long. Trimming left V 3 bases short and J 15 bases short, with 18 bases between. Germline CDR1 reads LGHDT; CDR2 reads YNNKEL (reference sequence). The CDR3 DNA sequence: TGTGCCAGCAGCCAGATCCGCGGTGAGATAGAATATTTT. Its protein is CASSQIRGEIEYF.

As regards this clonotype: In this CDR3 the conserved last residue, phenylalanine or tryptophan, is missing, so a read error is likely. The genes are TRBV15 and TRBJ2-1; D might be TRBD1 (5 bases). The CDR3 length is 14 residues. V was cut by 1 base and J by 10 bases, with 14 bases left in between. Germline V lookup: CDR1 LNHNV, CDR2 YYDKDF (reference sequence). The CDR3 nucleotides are TGTGCCACCAGCAGAGGACAGTCTGGCAAGGAGCAGTTCCTC. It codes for CATSRGQSGKEQFL.

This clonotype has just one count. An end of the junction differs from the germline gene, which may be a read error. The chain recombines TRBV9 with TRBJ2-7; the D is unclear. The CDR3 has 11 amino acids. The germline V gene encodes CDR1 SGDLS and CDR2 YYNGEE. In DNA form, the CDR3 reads TGTGCCGGCAGCGCCGCCTATGAGCAGTACTTC. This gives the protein CAGSAAYEQYF. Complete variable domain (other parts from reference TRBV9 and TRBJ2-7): DSGVTQTPKHLITATGQRVTLRCSPRSGDLSVYWYQQSLDQGLQFLIQYYNGEERAKGNILERFSAQQFPDLHSELNLSSLELGDSALYFCAGSAAYEQYFGPGTRLTVT.

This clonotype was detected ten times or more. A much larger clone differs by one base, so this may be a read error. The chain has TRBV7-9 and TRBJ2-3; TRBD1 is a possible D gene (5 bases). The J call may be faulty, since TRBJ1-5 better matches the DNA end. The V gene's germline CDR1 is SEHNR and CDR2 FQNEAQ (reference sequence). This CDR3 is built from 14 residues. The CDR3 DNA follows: TGTGCCAGCAGCTTACGGGGCTCCACAGATACGCAGCATTTT. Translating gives CASSLRGSTDTQHF.

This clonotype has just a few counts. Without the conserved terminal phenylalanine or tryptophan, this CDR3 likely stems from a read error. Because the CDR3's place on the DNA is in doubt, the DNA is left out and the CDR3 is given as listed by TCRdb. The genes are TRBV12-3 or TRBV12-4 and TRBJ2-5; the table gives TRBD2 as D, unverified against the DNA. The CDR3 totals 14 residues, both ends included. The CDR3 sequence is CASSLAGGSGGPNT.

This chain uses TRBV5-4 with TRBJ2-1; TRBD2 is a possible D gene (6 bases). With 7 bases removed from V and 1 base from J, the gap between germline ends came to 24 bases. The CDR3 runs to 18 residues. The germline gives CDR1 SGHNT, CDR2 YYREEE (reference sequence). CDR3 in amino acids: CASPINRRGLWSYNEQFF. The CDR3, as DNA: TGTGCCAGCCCCATAAACAGAAGGGGACTTTGGTCCTACAATGAGCAGTTCTTC.